The sequence of this T cell receptor (beta chain) was determined in a study of T cell repertoires in cytomegalovirus infection. Across the whole study: Public TCR beta signatures were indicative of both CMV infection and a matching HLA type.

Trimming cost V 6 bases and J 1 base, with 7 bases left between them. The CDR3 spans 13 residues. Germline lookup yields CDR1 DFQATT and CDR2 SNEGSKA (reference sequence). TCRdb itself ran the reads through MiXCR, one entry per CDR3 protein. Of about 400,000 distinct CDR3 sequences detected, 15% to 20% appear once; the ten largest clones hold 7.5% to 9%. This clonotype was counted only a few times. The sequenced sample consisted of PBMCs. This TCR derives from a human donor in good health (CMV status not recorded). Some clones in this sample may be carry-over from other donors' samples. The gene calls are TRBV20-1 and TRBJ2-6; no firm D call. CDR3 amino acids: CSAPVSGANVLTF. As DNA, the CDR3 is TGCAGTGCGCCCGTTTCTGGGGCCAACGTCCTGACTTTC.